The 14 T cell receptor beta chains given below trace back to one sample, sequenced in a study of ipilimumab plus nivolumab after autologous stem cell transplantation (TCRdb year 2021). The method was the immunoSEQ multiplex PCR assay. TCRdb obtained this table from immuneACCESS and retained in-frame rearrangements with V and J assigned. These tables miss some clones; where compared with another copy, unresolved V genes account for less than half of the shortfall, and the remainder is unexplained. Counted in this sample were approximately 80,000 clones; 75% to 85% of them appeared once. Less than 2.5% of the sample rests with the top ten. Sequences were derived from PBMCs, sampled in a trial of ipilimumab plus nivolumab as post-transplant consolidation. These receptors came from a male donor with diffuse large B-cell lymphoma.

J is TRBJ2-7 and V is TRBV7-2, with D unresolved. Per germline, CDR1 SGHTA and CDR2 FQGNSA. Trimming removed 1 base from V and 3 bases from J, with 7 bases in between. CDR3 length equals 13 residues. CDR3 in amino acids: CASSLVSGYEQYF. The CDR3 DNA follows: TGTGCCAGCAGCTTAGTATCGGGCTACGAGCAGTACTTC.

Only one count was recorded for this clone. CDR3 nucleotide sequence: TGTGCCAGCAGTTCACAAGGGACAAGCACAGATACGCAGTATTTT. Its translation: CASSSQGTSTDTQYF. The rearrangement links TRBV6-5 to TRBJ2-3; a possible D gene is TRBD1 (6 bases). Trimming stripped 4 bases from V and 0 bases from J, with 11 bases between. This CDR3 has 15 residues. Germline V gene data show CDR1 as MNHEY and CDR2 as SVGAGI.

The chain recombines TRBV11-2 with TRBJ2-7, with TRBD2 matching over 8 bases. Looked up from germline, CDR1 is SGHAT and CDR2 is FQNNGV. V was pared by 4 bases and J by 1 base, with 6 bases of the junction left unmatched. The CDR3 runs to 15 residues. DNA for the CDR3: TGTGCCAGCAGCTACGGACTAGCCGATTCCTACGAGCAGTACTTC. The encoded protein is CASSYGLADSYEQYF.

The chain recombines TRBV2 with TRBJ2-2; 9 bases map to TRBD1. V shed 6 bases and J 7 bases; nucleotides not matched to a gene: 9. The CDR3 spans 15 residues. Germline V gives CDR1 SNHLY, CDR2 FYNNEI. CDR3 in amino acids: CASRENRGLGGELFF. The CDR3 DNA follows: TGTGCCAGCAGGGAAAACAGGGGGCTGGGCGGGGAGCTGTTTTTT.

The chain uses TRBV7-2 and TRBJ1-2; the D is unclear. Between the trimmed V and J ends, which lost 2 bases and 8 bases, there was a span of 12 bases. The CDR3 runs 13 residues. Germline V gives CDR1 SGHTA, CDR2 FQGNSA. The CDR3 loop is CASSLRRPEGYTF. CDR3 nucleotide sequence: TGTGCCAGCAGCTTAAGGAGGCCCGAGGGCTACACCTTC.

The chain links TRBV5-1 to TRBJ1-1; D not resolved. Germline V gives CDR1 SGHRS, CDR2 YFSETQ. The CDR3 sequence is 14 residues long. V lost 0 bases and J lost 10, with 16 bases in between. The CDR3 DNA sequence: TGCGCCAGCAGCTTGGCCGGGCCGGGTAAAGGAGCTTTCTTT. It is translated as CASSLAGPGKGAFF.

V usage is TRBV11-1 and J usage is TRBJ2-3; perhaps TRBD1 as D (5 bases). This CDR3 region has 16 residues. V lost 5 bases to trimming and J lost 4 bases, with 19 bases between them. Germline V lookup: CDR1 SGHAT, CDR2 FQDESV (reference sequence). This CDR3 reads CASSRNSGKGSDTQYF. The CDR3 nucleotides read TGTGCCAGCAGCCGAAACTCAGGGAAGGGGTCAGATACGCAGTATTTT.

The rearrangement links TRBV7-3 to TRBJ2-3; D possibly matches TRBD1 or TRBD2 (5 bases each). V was cut by 5 bases and J by 2 bases, with 11 bases left in between. The CDR3 has 14 amino acids. CDR1 and CDR2 from the germline V gene are SGHTA and FQGTGA. CDR3 amino acids: CASSIPGLTDTQYF. CDR3 in DNA: TGTGCCAGCAGCATCCCGGGGCTCACAGATACGCAGTATTTT.

The chain joins TRBV7-2 to TRBJ2-5; 10 nucleotides line up with TRBD2. Germline V gene lookup returns CDR1 SGHTA and CDR2 FQGNSA. The CDR3 loop spans 14 amino acids. V was pared by 6 bases and J by 5 bases, with 6 bases of the junction left unmatched. The CDR3 DNA reads as TGTGCCAGCAGTCGAGCGGGGGGGCGGGAGACCCAGTACTTC. Protein sequence: CASSRAGGRETQYF.

This CDR3 is CASSRVDEQYF. The CDR3 nucleotides are TGTGCCAGCAGCCGCGTGGACGAGCAGTACTTC. The chain recombines TRBV7-9 with TRBJ2-7, with D uncertain. This CDR3 has 11 residues. Trimming removed 5 bases from V and 5 bases from J, with 7 bases in between. CDR1 and CDR2 from the germline V gene are SEHNR and FQNEAQ (reference sequence).

The chain carries TRBV2 and TRBJ2-5; 10 bases map to TRBD1. V lost 4 bases, J lost 4 bases, and 9 bases stayed unmatched. The CDR3 loop spans 16 amino acids. Germline V gives CDR1 SNHLY, CDR2 FYNNEI. The CDR3 region is CASSVDRGFIGETQYF. The CDR3 DNA reads as TGTGCCAGCAGTGTGGACAGGGGGTTTATTGGAGAGACCCAGTACTTC.

V and J are TRBV7-2 and TRBJ1-2; D unclear. CDR1 is SGHTA and CDR2 is FQGNSA in the germline V gene. The CDR3 has 13 amino acids. V lost 1 base, J lost 4 bases, and 7 bases lay in between. CDR3 sequence: CASSLEKGYGYTF. The DNA of the CDR3 is TGTGCCAGCAGCTTAGAAAAGGGCTATGGCTACACCTTC.

The V call is TRBV5-8, the J call TRBJ2-6; maybe TRBD1 (5 bases). Per the germline V gene, CDR1 is SGHTS and CDR2 is YDEGEE. This CDR3 has 18 residues. V lost 4 bases, J lost 2 bases, and 19 bases lay in between. The CDR3 sequence is CASSGLGAPNTGANVLTF. CDR3 bases: TGTGCCAGCAGCGGGTTAGGGGCCCCGAATACTGGGGCCAACGTCCTGACTTTC. Supplemented by reference TRBV5-8 and TRBJ2-6, the full variable domain reads EAGVTQSPTHLIKTRGQQATLRCSPISGHTSVYWYQQALGLGLQFLLWYDEGEERNRGNFPPRFSGRQFPNYSSELNVNALELEDSALYLCASSGLGAPNTGANVLTFGAGSRLTVL.

V gene TRBV30 combines with J gene TRBJ2-5, with 7 bases lining up with TRBD1. The germline V gene encodes CDR1 GTSNPN and CDR2 SVGIG (reference sequence). V lost 2 bases and J lost 4; bases outside the gene matches: 4. The CDR3 covers 13 residues. CDR3 coding DNA: TGTGCCTGGAGTACAGGGGAGAGAGAGACCCAGTACTTC. Translated, it gives CAWSTGERETQYF. The full variable domain, rest sourced from reference TRBV30 and TRBJ2-5, is SQTIHQWPATLVQPVGSPLSLECTVEGTSNPNLYWYRQAAGRGLQLLFYSVGIGQISSEVPQNLSASRPQDRQFILSSKKLLLSDSGFYLCAWSTGERETQYFGPGTRLLVL.